The clone carrying this T cell receptor beta chain was detected once. Its antigen is as yet unknown. Germline values: CDR1 SEHNR, CDR2 FQNEAQ (reference sequence). This CDR3 spans 15 amino acids. V gave up 5 bases and J gave up 5 bases, with 13 bases separating them. Every bit of the isolated RNA underwent reverse transcription, so sequencing read expressed TCRB transcripts. Clones were sequenced by immunoSEQ multiplex PCR, and TCRdb holds only the in-frame ones, with some missing. The sample records approximately 120,000 clones, approximately 37% being singletons. In total, each donor contributed a single heparinised blood draw that averaged about 100 mL. This sample is part of a study of beta chain features in type 1 diabetes. General study findings and limits: Compared with healthy donors, patients appeared to share more similar naive, central memory and regulatory TCRB repertoires. Patients with type 1 diabetes showed fewer VDJ junction insertions and more deletions.

Material: stem cell memory CD4+ T cells from blood. The chain uses TRBV7-9 and TRBJ1-6; a weak D match, TRBD1 (6 bases). This sequence was found in a young woman in good health. CDR3 nucleotides: TGTGCCAGCAGCCGGACAGAGAGCAATAATTCACCCCTCCACTTT. This gives the protein CASSRTESNNSPLHF.